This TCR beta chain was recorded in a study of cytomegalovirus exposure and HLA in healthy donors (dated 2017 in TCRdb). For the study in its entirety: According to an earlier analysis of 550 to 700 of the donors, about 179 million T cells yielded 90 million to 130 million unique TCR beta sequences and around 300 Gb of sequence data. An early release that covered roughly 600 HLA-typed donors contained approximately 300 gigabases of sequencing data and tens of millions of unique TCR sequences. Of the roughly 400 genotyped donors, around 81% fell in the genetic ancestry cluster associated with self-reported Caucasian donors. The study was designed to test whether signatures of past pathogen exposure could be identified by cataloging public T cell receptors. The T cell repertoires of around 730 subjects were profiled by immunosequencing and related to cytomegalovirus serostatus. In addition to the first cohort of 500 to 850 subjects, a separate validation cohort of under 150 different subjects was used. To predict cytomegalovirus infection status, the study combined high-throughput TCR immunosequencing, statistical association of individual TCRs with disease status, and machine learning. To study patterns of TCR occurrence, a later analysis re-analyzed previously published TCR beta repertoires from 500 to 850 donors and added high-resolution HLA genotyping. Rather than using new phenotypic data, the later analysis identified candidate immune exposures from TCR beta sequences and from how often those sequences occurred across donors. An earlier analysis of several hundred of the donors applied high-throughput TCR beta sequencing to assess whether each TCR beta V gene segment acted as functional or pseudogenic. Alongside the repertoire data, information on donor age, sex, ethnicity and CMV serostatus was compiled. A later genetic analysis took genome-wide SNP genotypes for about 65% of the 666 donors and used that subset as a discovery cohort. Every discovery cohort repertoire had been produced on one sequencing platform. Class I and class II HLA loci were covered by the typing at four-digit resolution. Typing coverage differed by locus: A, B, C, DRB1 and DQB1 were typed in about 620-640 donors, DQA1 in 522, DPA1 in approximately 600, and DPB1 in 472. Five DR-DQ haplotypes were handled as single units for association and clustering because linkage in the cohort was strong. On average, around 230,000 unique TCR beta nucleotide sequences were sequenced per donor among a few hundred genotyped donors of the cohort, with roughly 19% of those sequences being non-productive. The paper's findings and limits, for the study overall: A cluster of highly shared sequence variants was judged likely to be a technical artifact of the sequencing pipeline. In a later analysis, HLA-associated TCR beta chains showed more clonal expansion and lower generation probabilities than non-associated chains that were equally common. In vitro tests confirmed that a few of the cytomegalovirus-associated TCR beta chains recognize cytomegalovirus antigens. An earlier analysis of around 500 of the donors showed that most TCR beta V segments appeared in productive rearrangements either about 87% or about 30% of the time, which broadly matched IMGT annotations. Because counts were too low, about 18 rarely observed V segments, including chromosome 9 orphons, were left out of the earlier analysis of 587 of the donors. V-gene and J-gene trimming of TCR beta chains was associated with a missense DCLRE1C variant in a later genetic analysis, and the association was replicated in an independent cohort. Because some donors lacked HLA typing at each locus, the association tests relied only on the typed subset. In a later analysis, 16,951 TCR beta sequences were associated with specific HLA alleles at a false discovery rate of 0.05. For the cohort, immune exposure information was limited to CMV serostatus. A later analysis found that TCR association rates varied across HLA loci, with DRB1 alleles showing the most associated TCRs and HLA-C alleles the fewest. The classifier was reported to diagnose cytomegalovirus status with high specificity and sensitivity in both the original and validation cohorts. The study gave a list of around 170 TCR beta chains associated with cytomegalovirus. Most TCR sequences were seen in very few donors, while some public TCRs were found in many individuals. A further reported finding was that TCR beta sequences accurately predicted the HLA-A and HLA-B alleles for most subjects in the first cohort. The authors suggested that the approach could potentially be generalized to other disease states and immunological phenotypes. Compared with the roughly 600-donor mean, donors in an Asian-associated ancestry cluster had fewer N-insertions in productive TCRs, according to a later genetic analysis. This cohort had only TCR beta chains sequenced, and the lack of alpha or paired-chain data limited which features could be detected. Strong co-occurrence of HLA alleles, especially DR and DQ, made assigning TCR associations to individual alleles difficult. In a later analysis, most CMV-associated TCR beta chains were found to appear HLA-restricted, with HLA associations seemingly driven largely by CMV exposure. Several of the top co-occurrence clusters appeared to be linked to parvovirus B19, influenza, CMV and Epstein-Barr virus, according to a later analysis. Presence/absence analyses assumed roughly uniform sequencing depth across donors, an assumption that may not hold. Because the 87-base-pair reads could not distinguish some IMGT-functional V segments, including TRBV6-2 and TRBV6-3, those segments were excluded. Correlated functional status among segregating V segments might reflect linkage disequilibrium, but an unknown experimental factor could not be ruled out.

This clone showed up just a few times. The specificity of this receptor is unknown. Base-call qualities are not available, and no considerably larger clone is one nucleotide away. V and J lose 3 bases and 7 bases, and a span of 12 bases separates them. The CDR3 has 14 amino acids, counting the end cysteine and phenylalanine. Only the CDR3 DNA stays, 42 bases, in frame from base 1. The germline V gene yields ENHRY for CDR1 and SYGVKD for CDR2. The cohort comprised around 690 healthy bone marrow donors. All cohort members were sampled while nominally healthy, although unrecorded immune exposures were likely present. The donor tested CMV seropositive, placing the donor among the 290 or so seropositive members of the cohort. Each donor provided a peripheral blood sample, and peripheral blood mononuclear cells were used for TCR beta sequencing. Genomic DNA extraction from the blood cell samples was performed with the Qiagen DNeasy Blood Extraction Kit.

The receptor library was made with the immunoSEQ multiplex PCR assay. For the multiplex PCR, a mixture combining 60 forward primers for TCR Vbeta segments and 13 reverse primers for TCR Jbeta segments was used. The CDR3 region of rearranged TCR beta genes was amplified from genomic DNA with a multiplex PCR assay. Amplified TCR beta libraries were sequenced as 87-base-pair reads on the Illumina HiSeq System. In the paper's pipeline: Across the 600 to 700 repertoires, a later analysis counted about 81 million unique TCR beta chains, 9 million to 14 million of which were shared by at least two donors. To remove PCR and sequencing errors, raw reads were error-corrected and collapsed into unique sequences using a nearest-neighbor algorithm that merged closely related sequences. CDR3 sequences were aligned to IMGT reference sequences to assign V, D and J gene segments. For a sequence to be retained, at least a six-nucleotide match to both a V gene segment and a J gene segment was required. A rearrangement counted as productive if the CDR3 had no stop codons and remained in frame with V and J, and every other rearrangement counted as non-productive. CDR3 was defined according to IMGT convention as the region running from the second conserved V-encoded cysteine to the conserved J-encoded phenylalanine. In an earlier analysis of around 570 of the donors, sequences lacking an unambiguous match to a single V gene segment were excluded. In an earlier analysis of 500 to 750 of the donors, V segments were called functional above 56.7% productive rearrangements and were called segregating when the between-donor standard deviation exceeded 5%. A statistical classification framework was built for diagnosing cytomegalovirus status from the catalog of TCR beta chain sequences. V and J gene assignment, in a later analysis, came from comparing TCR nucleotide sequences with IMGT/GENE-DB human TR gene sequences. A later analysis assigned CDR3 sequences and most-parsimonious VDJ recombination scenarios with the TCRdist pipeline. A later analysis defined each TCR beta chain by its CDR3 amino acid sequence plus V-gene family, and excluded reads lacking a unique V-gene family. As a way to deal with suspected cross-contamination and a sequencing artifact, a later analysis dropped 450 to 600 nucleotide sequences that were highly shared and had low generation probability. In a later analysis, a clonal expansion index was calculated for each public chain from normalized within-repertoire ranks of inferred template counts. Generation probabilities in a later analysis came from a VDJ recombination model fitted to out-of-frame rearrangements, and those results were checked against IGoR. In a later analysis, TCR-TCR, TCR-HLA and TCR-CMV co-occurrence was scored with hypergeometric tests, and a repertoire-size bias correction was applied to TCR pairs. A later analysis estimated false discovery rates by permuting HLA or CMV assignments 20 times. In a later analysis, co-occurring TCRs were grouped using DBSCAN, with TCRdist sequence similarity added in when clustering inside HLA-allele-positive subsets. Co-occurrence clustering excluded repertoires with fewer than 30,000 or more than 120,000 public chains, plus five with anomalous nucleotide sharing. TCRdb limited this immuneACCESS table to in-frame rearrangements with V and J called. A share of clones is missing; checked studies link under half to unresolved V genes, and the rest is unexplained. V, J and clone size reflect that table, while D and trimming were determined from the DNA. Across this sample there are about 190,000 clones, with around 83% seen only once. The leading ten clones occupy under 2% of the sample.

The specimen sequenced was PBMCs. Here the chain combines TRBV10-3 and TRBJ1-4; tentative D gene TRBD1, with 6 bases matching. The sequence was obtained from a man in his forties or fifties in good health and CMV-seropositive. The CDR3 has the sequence CAISDLGAGEKLFF. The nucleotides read TGTGCCATCAGTGATCTGGGGGCCGGTGAAAAACTGTTTTTT.